The present T cell receptor (beta chain) was sequenced within a study of OX40 agonist ivuxolimab in advanced cancers. As for the study in general: Males comprised approximately 81% of the group, whose mean age was approximately 62 years (range about 23 to 80). Partial responses were observed in three patients, of whom one had hepatocellular carcinoma and two had cutaneous melanoma.

V shed 2 bases and J shed 8 bases, with 8 bases lying between them. This CDR3 is 12 amino acids long. The germline CDR1 and CDR2 sequences are MNHNS and SASEGT. Profiling relied on immunoSEQ multiplex PCR, and the TCRdb table lists in-frame clones only, not all of them. The sample comprises about 51,000 clones, about 80% of which are singletons, and about 3% rests with the top ten. V gene TRBV6-1 combines with J gene TRBJ2-3; the D gene could be TRBD1 or TRBD2 (5 bases each). The receptor was isolated from an adult with an advanced solid tumor such as melanoma, head and neck, liver or kidney cancer. Sequencing was performed on CD4+ or CD8+ T cells sorted from blood, taken in a trial of the OX40 agonist ivuxolimab. Here the CDR3 DNA reads TGTGCCAGCAGTGAACGGGACCTTACGCAGTATTTT. As protein: CASSERDLTQYF.